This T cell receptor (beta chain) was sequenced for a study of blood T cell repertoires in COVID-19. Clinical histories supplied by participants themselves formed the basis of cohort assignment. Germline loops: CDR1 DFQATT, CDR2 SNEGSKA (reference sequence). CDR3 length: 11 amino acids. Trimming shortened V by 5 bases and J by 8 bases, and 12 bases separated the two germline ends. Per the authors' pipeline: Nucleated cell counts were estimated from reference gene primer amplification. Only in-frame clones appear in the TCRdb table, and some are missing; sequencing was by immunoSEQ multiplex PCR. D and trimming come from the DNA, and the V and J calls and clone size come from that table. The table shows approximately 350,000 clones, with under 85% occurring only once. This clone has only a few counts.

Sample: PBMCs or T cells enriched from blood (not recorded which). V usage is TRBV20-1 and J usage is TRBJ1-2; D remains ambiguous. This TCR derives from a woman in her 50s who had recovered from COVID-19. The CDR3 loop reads CSAVSDVGYTF. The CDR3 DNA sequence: TGCAGTGCTGTGAGCGATGTAGGCTACACCTTC.